Presented here are 18 T cell receptor beta chains from one specimen sequenced in a study of shared clonotypes between healthy human individuals. Generated by immunoSEQ multiplex PCR, the TCRdb table keeps only in-frame clones and is missing some. This table holds about 490,000 clones, roughly 80% found once. Sequencing was performed on PBMCs. The source of these receptors is a woman between 40 and 50 years old in good health. Some clones in this sample may be carry-over from other donors' samples.

The count of this clone is one. The rearrangement links TRBV6-1 to TRBJ1-1; maybe TRBD1 (5 bases). This CDR3 spans 15 amino acids. V lost 3 bases to trimming and J lost 0 bases, with 11 bases between them. Germline-derived CDR1 and CDR2 are MNHNS and SASEGT. The CDR3 is CASSELGDLNTEAFF. The CDR3 nucleotides are TGTGCCAGCAGTGAGCTTGGGGACCTGAACACTGAAGCTTTCTTT.

Notes on this clone: Compared with germline, one end of the junction differs, possibly owing to a read error. The V call is TRBV7-7, the J call TRBJ2-5, with a possible D match to TRBD1 (6 bases). The CDR3 covers 14 residues. Germline CDR1 is SSHAT and CDR2 is FNYEAQ (reference sequence). The CDR3 sequence is CASSSGQQQETQYF. CDR3 nucleotides: TGTGCTAGCAGCTCCGGACAGCAACAAGAGACCCAGTACTTC. The variable domain in full, with the rest retrieved from reference TRBV7-7 and TRBJ2-5, is GAGVSQSPRYKVTKRGQDVTLRCDPISSHATLYWYQQALGQGPEFLTYFNYEAQPDKSGLPSDRFSAERPEGSISTLTIQRTEQRDSAMYRCASSSGQQQETQYFGPGTRLLVL.

The chain joins TRBV11-2 to TRBJ1-2; TRBD1 matches at 8 bases. The CDR3 covers 18 residues. Germline CDR1 is SGHAT and CDR2 is FQNNGV. V lost 5 bases to trimming and J lost 4 bases; unmatched junction nucleotides: 18. The CDR3 sequence is CASSQDPLQGGSVYGYTF. CDR3 bases: TGTGCCAGCAGCCAAGACCCTCTACAGGGGGGGTCCGTCTATGGCTACACCTTC.

The rearrangement links TRBV4-2 to TRBJ2-1; 13 bases fit TRBD2. Germline CDR1 reads LGHNA; CDR2 reads YNFKEQ. V shed 1 base, J shed 1 base, and the junction held 4 bases outside the gene matches. The CDR3 extends over 18 amino acids. CDR3 nucleotide sequence: TGTGCCAGCAGCCAAGGCGGACTAGCGGGAGAATCCTACAATGAGCAGTTCTTC. It specifies CASSQGGLAGESYNEQFF.

This clone was counted ten times or more. In the same sample, other DNA sequences code for this CDR3. This sequence joins TRBV28 and TRBJ1-1, with 8 bases aligning to TRBD1. The CDR3 has 12 amino acids. CDR1 MDHEN and CDR2 SYDVKM come from the germline V gene. The V segment lost 1 base and the J segment 11 bases; nucleotides outside the gene matches: 3. The CDR3 loop is CASSLLTGEAFF. In DNA, the CDR3 is TGTGCCAGCAGTTTATTGACAGGGGAGGCTTTCTTT.

The chain combines TRBV10-1 with TRBJ2-2, with D possibly matching TRBD2 (6 bases). V lost 3 bases, J lost 4 bases, and 9 bases lay in between. The germline V gene has CDR1 WNHNN and CDR2 SYGVQD (reference sequence). This CDR3 is 14 amino acids long. CDR3 nucleotide sequence: TGCGCCAGCAGTGATGGACTAACCACCGGGGAGCTGTTTTTT. Protein product: CASSDGLTTGELFF.

DNA of the CDR3: TGTGCCAGCAGTAGACTAGCGGGATTGTTAAACATTCAGTACTTC. The encoded protein is CASSRLAGLLNIQYF. The rearrangement joins TRBV2 to TRBJ2-4; 11 nucleotides line up with TRBD2. This CDR3 is 15 amino acids long. V lost 5 bases, J lost 6 bases, and 6 bases stayed unmatched. Germline CDR1 and CDR2: SNHLY and FYNNEI.

This clone was counted once. This likely stems from a read error, as it lies one base from a far larger clone. CDR3 bases: TGCGCCAGCAGCCAGACCTGTAGCTCTGGAAACACCATATATTTT. It translates to CASSQTCSSGNTIYF. The chain couples TRBV4-3 to TRBJ1-3; no firm D call. Germline V gene data show CDR1 as LGHNA and CDR2 as YSLEER. The CDR3 consists of 15 residues. Trimming pared 3 bases from V and 0 bases from J, leaving 9 bases between.

The CDR3 region is CASRARTIQETQYF. In DNA, the CDR3 is TGTGCCAGCAGGGCCCGGACAATCCAAGAGACCCAGTACTTC. This chain links TRBV2 with TRBJ2-5; maybe TRBD1 (5 bases). The germline V gene encodes CDR1 SNHLY and CDR2 FYNNEI. V lost 6 bases and J 1 base, leaving 12 bases between the germline ends. This CDR3 region has 14 residues.

V usage is TRBV5-1 and J usage is TRBJ2-2; the match to TRBD1 covers 9 bases. Germline CDR1 and CDR2: SGHRS and YFSETQ. This CDR3 has 15 amino acids. Trimming at V came to 2 bases and at J to 6 bases, leaving 5 bases not matched to a gene. The CDR3 DNA is TGCGCCAGCAGCTTAACAGGGGGCTCGGCCGGGGAGCTGTTTTTT. Translation gives CASSLTGGSAGELFF.

The V call is TRBV6-1, the J call TRBJ1-5; 7 nucleotides line up with TRBD1. CDR3 size: 17 residues. The V gene end was trimmed by 4 bases and the J gene end by 0 bases; junction bases not matched to a gene: 9. CDR1 and CDR2 (germline): MNHNS, SASEGT. The CDR3 here is CASSARDSYHSNQPQHF. In DNA form, the CDR3 reads TGTGCCAGCAGTGCCCGGGACAGTTACCATAGCAATCAGCCCCAGCATTTT.

This clone was counted only a few times. J is TRBJ2-7 and V is TRBV10-3; 7 positions match TRBD1. The CDR3 sequence is 15 residues long. After removal of 4 bases from V and 6 bases from J, the junction contained 12 bases not matched to a gene. The germline gives CDR1 ENHRY, CDR2 SYGVKD. CDR3 DNA: TGTGCCATCAGTGGGGGGCAGGGGGATAGAGGCGAGCAGTACTTC. Its translation: CAISGGQGDRGEQYF.

This clone was recorded at least ten times. This chain connects TRBV4-2 to TRBJ1-1; 10 nucleotides agree with TRBD1. Per germline, CDR1 LGHNA and CDR2 YNFKEQ. The CDR3 covers 16 residues. V dropped 5 bases and J dropped 3; count of bases not matched to a gene: 9. The CDR3 spells CASSLGTGVEDTEAFF. The CDR3 DNA reads TGTGCCAGCAGCTTGGGGACAGGGGTTGAGGACACTGAAGCTTTCTTT.

The V and J genes are TRBV30 and TRBJ2-3, with 9 positions matching TRBD2. V lost 7 bases, J lost 0 bases, and 11 bases stayed unmatched. The germline gives CDR1 GTSNPN, CDR2 SVGIG (reference sequence). This CDR3 has 16 amino acids. The CDR3 loop reads CASSNLAGRSTDTQYF. DNA for the CDR3: TGTGCCTCCTCTAATCTAGCGGGAAGAAGCACAGATACGCAGTATTTT. Based on the CDR3 plus reference TRBV30 and TRBJ2-3, the full variable domain is SQTIHQWPATLVQPVGSPLSLECTVEGTSNPNLYWYRQAAGRGLQLLFYSVGIGQISSEVPQNLSASRPQDRQFILSSKKLLLSDSGFYLCASSNLAGRSTDTQYFGPGTRLTVL.

V gene TRBV19 combines with J gene TRBJ2-2, with TRBD2 matching over 8 bases. The trim removed 4 bases at V and 3 bases at J, leaving 10 bases unmatched. Germline V CDR1 and CDR2: LNHDA, SQIVND (reference sequence). CDR3 length equals 17 residues. CDR3 sequence: CASSTPRGGRHTGELFF. Here the CDR3 DNA reads TGTGCCAGTAGTACTCCTCGGGGCGGGAGGCACACCGGGGAGCTGTTTTTT.

CDR3 residues: CASSPGGGGRAVQFF. DNA for the CDR3: TGTGCCAGCTCACCGGGAGGCGGCGGGAGGGCCGTGCAGTTCTTC. The V call is TRBV18, the J call TRBJ2-1; 9 bases match TRBD2. Germline trimming cut 3 bases from V and 12 bases from J; bases unmatched to any gene: 12. The germline CDR1 and CDR2 sequences are KGHSH and LQKENI. CDR3 length: 15 residues.

The chain employs TRBV18 and TRBJ1-5; D is possibly TRBD1 (6 bases). The CDR3 spans 17 residues. Trimming took off 5 bases at V and 0 bases at J, with 17 bases between the two ends. CDR1 KGHSH and CDR2 LQKENI come from the germline V gene. The chain's CDR3 is CASSSGAGVVSNQPQHF. CDR3 nucleotides: TGTGCCAGCTCATCAGGGGCAGGAGTGGTTAGCAATCAGCCCCAGCATTTT.

This chain joins TRBV5-1 and TRBJ1-1; 8 bases agree with TRBD1. The CDR3 loop spans 17 amino acids. The junction had 10 bases not matched to a gene; V was cut back by 3 bases and J by 0 bases. Germline-derived CDR1 and CDR2 are SGHRS and YFSETQ. CDR3 sequence (DNA): TGCGCCAGCAGCTCTGACAGGGGTAGCGGCTTGAACACTGAAGCTTTCTTT. It is translated as CASSSDRGSGLNTEAFF. Together with reference TRBV5-1 and TRBJ1-1, the CDR3 gives the full variable domain: KAGVTQTPRYLIKTRGQQVTLSCSPISGHRSVSWYQQTPGQGLQFLFEYFSETQRNKGNFPGRFSGRQFSNSRSEMNVSTLELGDSALYLCASSSDRGSGLNTEAFFGQGTRLTVV.